The entry below gives a single TCR beta chain sequence along with its context. The antigen remains undetermined. This entry belongs to a study of blood T cells in healthy people across ages. Study results and limitations: The study lacked donor CMV status, which possibly confounded expanded clonotype changes. Higher diversity, along with more naive CD4+ cells, distinguished long-lived donors from aged donors.

Combining a sample-barcoded 5' primer with a J-beta primer mix, a second PCR ran for roughly 6 to 12 cycles. TCRdb re-called the 5' RACE reads with MiXCR, one entry per CDR3 protein. The repertoire holds about 1.6 million distinct CDR3 sequences, almost 35% seen once, with about 10% in the top ten. This receptor was taken from a woman aged 25 to 45 in good health. Sequencing used blood.

The CDR3 region is CASSVDRDGDTEAFF. CDR3 bases: TGTGCCAGCAGCGTAGACCGGGACGGAGACACTGAAGCTTTCTTT. The chain is built from TRBV9 and TRBJ1-1; possibly TRBD1 for D (5 bases). The CDR3 extends over 15 amino acids. Trimming stripped 0 bases from V and 3 bases from J, with 12 bases between. Germline V gives CDR1 SGDLS, CDR2 YYNGEE.